This T cell receptor beta chain was identified in a study of graft-versus-host responses after intestinal transplantation listed by TCRdb under 2021. About the full investigation: Recipients received multivisceral, liver-intestinal, or isolated intestinal transplants. Graft-versus-host and host-versus-graft alloreactive T cell clones were tracked in the graft, circulation and bone marrow after intestinal transplantation using bulk TCR-beta CDR3 sequencing. Anti-thymocyte globulin induction was given to all recipients, followed by maintenance tacrolimus and steroids for approximately three years. Alloreactive clones were identified by sequencing pre-transplant mixed lymphocyte reaction products and comparing these products with unstimulated pre-transplant donor and recipient T cells. Rather than being sequenced by the commercial service, samples from a few later patients were sequenced in-house on an Illumina MiSeq and processed with MiXCR. The cohort enrolled 20 to 25 intestinal transplant recipients including one retransplant, and a few patients lacking pretransplant specimens were excluded. A peak of at least 4% donor T cells among recipient peripheral blood mononuclear cells was the definition used for donor T cell macrochimerism. The investigation overall reported the following: Early after transplant, peak levels of circulating GvH clones were associated with declines in HvG clones. The relatively low number and heterogeneity of intestinal transplant patients limited the conclusions. GvH clones turned up in recipient bone marrow, with some appearing earlier in ileal mucosa or blood, a pattern consistent with an intestinal mucosal origin. In patients with donor T cell macrochimerism, the allografts had high GvH to HvG T cell clonal ratios.

Turning to this clone: The target of this receptor is not known. No base quality information exists; no much larger clone differs at one position.

The receptor library was made with the immunoSEQ multiplex PCR assay. For most patients, high-throughput TCR-beta CDR3 sequencing of genomic DNA was performed by Adaptive Biotechnologies. The original pipeline was this. Adaptive's ImmunoSEQ software supplied the TCR sequencing data for approximately 18 patients, while MiXCR and VDJtools were used to process a few other patients. CDR3 nucleotide sequences shared by donor and recipient were removed because the origin of these sequences could not be assigned. To be classed as alloreactive, a clone needed at least 2-fold expansion over unstimulated cells and a minimum CFSE-low frequency of 0.002% (template counts) or 0.001% (read counts). Mappable clones were those detected in sequenced pre-transplant spleen, lymph node, or MLR CFSE-low populations of the donor or recipient. The cumulative frequency of alloreactive clones was calculated as a percentage of all sequences, weighted by copy number. The table comes from immuneACCESS by way of TCRdb, which keeps in-frame sequences with V and J called. Part of the clones is missing from these tables; in studies checked, under half for an unresolved V gene and the rest for unknown reasons. V and J calls and clone size come straight from that table; D and trimming were deduced from the DNA. The sample includes some 14,000 clones, with approximately 89% observed a single time. The top ten constitute around 6.3% of the sample.

After transplant, bone marrow was aspirated from the posterior iliac crest or from another site selected by the physician. Compared with germline, V lacks 3 bases and J lacks 8 bases; bases without a gene match: 6. CDR1 and CDR2 are read off the germline V gene as LGHNA and YNFKEQ. From its cysteine to its phenylalanine, the CDR3 spans 14 amino acids. Left in the record is the CDR3 DNA by itself, 42 bases read in frame from the first base. The chain employs TRBV4-2 and TRBJ2-1, and TRBD1 matches 8 of the central bases. The input for sequencing was bone marrow, taken just over 120 days after intestinal transplantation. This TCR came from a human patient who received an intestinal transplant, so some T cells may come from the graft donor. Read as DNA, the sequence is TGTGCCAGCAGCCAGGATTACAGGGGGTATGAGCAGTTCTTC. This codes for CASSQDYRGYEQFF.